A single sample gave rise to the 4 T cell receptor beta chains below, sequenced in a study of T cell repertoires in cytomegalovirus infection. One entry per CDR3 protein results from TCRdb running MiXCR on the reads. The table shows 740,000 or so distinct CDR3 sequences, with 35% occurring only once. The sequenced material came from PBMCs. These receptor sequences come from a human donor in good health (CMV status not recorded). Some clones in this sample may be carry-over from other donors' samples.

The gene calls are TRBV7-6 and TRBJ1-1; TRBD1 might be the D (6 bases). The CDR3 is made up of 15 amino acids. Germline V gene data show CDR1 as SGHVS and CDR2 as FNYEAQ. V was pared by 2 bases and J by 2 bases, with 12 bases between. The CDR3 spells CASSLSDRPNTEAFF. The CDR3 nucleotides are TGTGCCAGCAGCTTATCCGACAGGCCAAACACTGAAGCTTTCTTT.

The V and J genes are TRBV7-9 and TRBJ1-1; unclear D gene. V gave up 0 bases and J gave up 1 base, with 15 bases separating them. CDR3 length equals 17 residues. The germline CDR1 and CDR2 sequences are SEHNR and FQNEAQ (reference sequence). In nucleotides, the CDR3 is TGTGCCAGCAGCTTAGCTCCTTATCGGGTTACGAACACTGAAGCTTTCTTT. Its translation is CASSLAPYRVTNTEAFF. The full variable domain, in which reference TRBV7-9 and TRBJ1-1 provide the parts outside the CDR3, is DTGVSQNPRHKITKRGQNVTFRCDPISEHNRLYWYRQTLGQGPEFLTYFQNEAQLEKSRLLSDRFSAERPKGSFSTLEIQRTEQGDSAMYLCASSLAPYRVTNTEAFFGQGTRLTVV.

The rearrangement joins TRBV18 to TRBJ2-2, with 7 bases lining up with TRBD2. Per germline, CDR1 KGHSH and CDR2 LQKENI. The CDR3 spans 15 residues. With 5 bases clipped from V and 1 base from J, the junction kept 4 bases outside the gene matches. CDR3 region: CASSAQRGNTGELFF. In nucleotides, the CDR3 is TGTGCCAGCTCAGCCCAGCGGGGGAACACCGGGGAGCTGTTTTTT.

The CDR3 coding sequence is TGTGCCAGCAGTCCACAGGGGAACTCTAATGAAAAACTGTTTTTT. This gives the protein CASSPQGNSNEKLFF. The J gene is TRBJ1-4, the V gene TRBV28; 7 bases fit TRBD1. The CDR3 consists of 15 residues. Germline assignment: CDR1 MDHEN and CDR2 SYDVKM. V lost 5 bases and J lost 3; bases outside the gene matches: 6.